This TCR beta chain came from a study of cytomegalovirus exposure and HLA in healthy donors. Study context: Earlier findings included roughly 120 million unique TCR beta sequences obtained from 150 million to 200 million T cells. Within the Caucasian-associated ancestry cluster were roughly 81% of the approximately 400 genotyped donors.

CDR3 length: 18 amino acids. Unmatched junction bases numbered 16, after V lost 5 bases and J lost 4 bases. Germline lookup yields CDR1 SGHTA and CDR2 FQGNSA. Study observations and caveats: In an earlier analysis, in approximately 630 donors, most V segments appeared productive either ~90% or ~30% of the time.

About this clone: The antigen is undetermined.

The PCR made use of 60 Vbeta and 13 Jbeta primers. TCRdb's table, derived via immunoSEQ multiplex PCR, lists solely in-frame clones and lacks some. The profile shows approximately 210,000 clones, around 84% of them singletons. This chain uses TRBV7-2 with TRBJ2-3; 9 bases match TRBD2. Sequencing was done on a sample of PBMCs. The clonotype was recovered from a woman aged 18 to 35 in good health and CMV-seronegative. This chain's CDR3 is CASSASWVGRGGADTQYF. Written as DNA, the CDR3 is TGTGCCAGCAGCGCCAGCTGGGTGGGGCGGGGGGGGGCAGATACGCAGTATTTT.